The T cell receptor beta chain described here comes from a study of T cells in localized non-small cell lung cancer. Whole-study findings and limits: A median of about 58 of the top 100 tumor clones appeared in adjacent lung, which was paired and uninvolved. Peak T cell clonality was found in uninvolved adjacent lung, exceeding tumor.

Generated by immunoSEQ multiplex PCR, the TCRdb table keeps only in-frame clones and is missing some. This table holds more than 25,000 clones, about 88% found once. As for this clone: Antigen specificity is unknown.

The V gene lost 4 bases and the J gene lost 2 bases, with 12 bases spanning the gap. The CDR3 length is 14 residues. Germline CDR1 reads SGHNT; CDR2 reads YENEEA. The chain carries TRBV11-3 and TRBJ2-7, with D tentatively TRBD1 (6 bases). The sequence was collected from a female donor aged 60 or older with stage III squamous cell lung carcinoma. The sequenced sample was peripheral blood, obtained before any cancer treatment. CDR3 bases: TGTGCCAGCAGCTCCCCGACAGGTACCTACGAGCAGTACTTC. Amino acid sequence: CASSSPTGTYEQYF.